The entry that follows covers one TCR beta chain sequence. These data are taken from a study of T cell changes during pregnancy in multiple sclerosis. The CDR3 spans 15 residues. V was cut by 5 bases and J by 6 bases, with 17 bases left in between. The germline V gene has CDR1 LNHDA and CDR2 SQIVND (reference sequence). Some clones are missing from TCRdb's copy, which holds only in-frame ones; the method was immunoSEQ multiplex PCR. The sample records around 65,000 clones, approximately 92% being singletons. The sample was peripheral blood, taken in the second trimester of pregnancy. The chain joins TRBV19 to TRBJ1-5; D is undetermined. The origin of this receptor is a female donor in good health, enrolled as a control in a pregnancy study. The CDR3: CASSGPNAGIQPQHF. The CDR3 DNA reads TGTGCCAGTAGTGGGCCCAATGCGGGTATTCAGCCCCAGCATTTT.